Listed below are T cell receptor beta chains from one sample, sequenced in a study of cytomegalovirus exposure and HLA in healthy donors. This table comes from immunoSEQ multiplex PCR, and its TCRdb copy is limited to in-frame clones, with some not included. Among 100,000 to 150,000 clones listed, over 60% were seen once. The material sequenced was PBMCs. The receptors originated from a man in his fifties or sixties in good health and CMV-seronegative. CDR3s include the opening cysteine and the closing phenylalanine or tryptophan. The D gene is left open where the match is weak. A clone size is listed for some rows: how often the clone was seen (once, few, many), or a class if it is expanded.

size: -; J: TRBJ1-1; D: -; V: TRBV2; CDR3: CASSVEGRSTEAFF; DNA: TGTGCCAGCAGTGTGGAGGGTCGGAGCACTGAAGCTTTCTTT
size: -; J: TRBJ2-1; D: -; V: TRBV27; CDR3: CASRLSSYNEQFF; DNA: TGTGCCAGCAGGCTAAGCTCCTACAATGAGCAGTTCTTC
size: -; J: TRBJ2-2; D: TRBD1; V: TRBV7-2; CDR3: CASSPEGGLTGELFF; DNA: TGTGCCAGCAGTCCCGAAGGGGGCCTCACCGGGGAGCTGTTTTTT
size: -; J: TRBJ2-3; D: TRBD2; V: TRBV19; CDR3: CASSRGYTDTQYF; DNA: TGTGCCAGTTCGCGGGGGTACACAGATACGCAGTATTTT
size: -; J: TRBJ2-1; D: -; V: TRBV5-1; CDR3: CASSLGDTHNNEQFF; DNA: TGCGCCAGCAGCTTGGGGGACACCCATAACAATGAGCAGTTCTTC
size: -; J: TRBJ2-1; D: TRBD1; V: TRBV5-8; CDR3: CASSRDRFNEQFF; DNA: TGTGCCAGCAGCCGGGACAGATTCAATGAGCAGTTCTTC
size: -; J: TRBJ1-2; D: -; V: TRBV9; CDR3: CASSVEAGEYGYTF; DNA: TGTGCCAGCAGCGTAGAAGCAGGGGAATATGGCTACACCTTC
size: -; J: TRBJ2-2; D: TRBD1; V: TRBV5-6; CDR3: CASSRDRDTGELFF; DNA: TGTGCCAGCAGCCGGGACAGAGATACCGGGGAGCTGTTTTTT
size: -; J: TRBJ2-3; D: TRBD2; V: TRBV30; CDR3: CAWSRNSGGDTQYF; DNA: TGTGCCTGGAGTAGGAATAGCGGGGGCGATACGCAGTATTTT
size: -; J: TRBJ1-2; D: -; V: TRBV25-1; CDR3: CASSEAKRGGYTF; DNA: TGTGCCAGCAGTGAAGCTAAACGCGGAGGCTACACCTTC
size: -; J: TRBJ2-3; D: -; V: TRBV4-2; CDR3: CASSQTEGGAPDTQYF; DNA: TGTGCCAGCAGCCAAACGGAAGGGGGGGCCCCAGATACGCAGTATTTT
size: few; J: TRBJ1-1; D: -; V: TRBV6-1; CDR3: CASRATDSNTEAFF; DNA: TGTGCCAGCAGAGCGACAGATTCGAACACTGAAGCTTTCTTT
size: -; J: TRBJ2-3; D: TRBD2; V: TRBV4-3; CDR3: CASSQGEGGGADTQYF; DNA: TGCGCCAGCAGCCAAGGAGAGGGCGGGGGGGCAGATACGCAGTATTTT
size: -; J: TRBJ1-3; D: -; V: TRBV7-8; CDR3: CASSLARPNSGNTIYF; DNA: TGTGCCAGCAGCTTAGCCAGGCCCAACTCTGGAAACACCATATATTTT
size: -; J: TRBJ1-4; D: -; V: TRBV28; CDR3: CASSPTADSSDEKLFF; DNA: TGTGCCAGCAGTCCGACGGCTGACAGCTCGGATGAAAAACTGTTTTTT
size: -; J: TRBJ1-1; D: -; V: TRBV19; CDR3: CASSRAWMGGPEAFF; DNA: TGTGCCAGTAGTAGGGCCTGGATGGGGGGACCTGAAGCTTTCTTT
size: -; J: TRBJ1-5; D: -; V: TRBV6-1; CDR3: CASSEAGRHQPQHF; DNA: TGTGCCAGCAGTGAAGCAGGGAGGCATCAGCCCCAGCATTTT
size: -; J: TRBJ1-5; D: TRBD1; V: TRBV19; CDR3: CASSRDRGDQPQHF; DNA: TGTGCCAGTAGTAGGGACAGGGGGGATCAGCCCCAGCATTTT
size: -; J: TRBJ2-5; D: -; V: TRBV4-1; CDR3: CASSQDGYQETQYF; DNA: TGCGCCAGCAGCCAAGATGGCTACCAAGAGACCCAGTACTTC
size: -; J: TRBJ1-1; D: TRBD1; V: TRBV18; CDR3: CASSPSGQGNTEAFF; DNA: TGTGCCAGCTCACCATCAGGACAGGGGAACACTGAAGCTTTCTTT
size: -; J: TRBJ2-1; D: -; V: TRBV19; CDR3: CASSRDTAQFF; DNA: TGTGCCAGTAGTCGGGACACCGCACAGTTCTTC
size: few; J: TRBJ2-5; D: TRBD2; V: TRBV2; CDR3: CASCSGGPLGKTQYF; DNA: TGTGCCAGCTGTAGCGGGGGCCCCCTAGGGAAGACCCAGTACTTC
size: -; J: TRBJ2-1; D: TRBD1; V: TRBV6-1; CDR3: CASSDFGQGRPSDEQFF; DNA: TGTGCCAGCAGTGATTTTGGACAGGGACGTCCCTCGGATGAGCAGTTCTTC
size: -; J: TRBJ1-2; D: TRBD1; V: TRBV9; CDR3: CASSVGGTGGYTF; DNA: TGTGCCAGCAGCGTAGGGGGGACAGGAGGCTACACCTTC
size: once; J: TRBJ2-1; D: TRBD1; V: TRBV5-4; CDR3: CASSSRDRGGHEQFF; DNA: TGTGCCAGCAGCTCCCGGGACAGGGGGGGCCATGAGCAGTTCTTC
size: -; J: TRBJ1-3; D: -; V: TRBV14; CDR3: CASNLMYGNTIYF; DNA: TGTGCCAGCAACCTAATGTATGGAAACACCATATATTTT
size: -; J: TRBJ2-3; D: -; V: TRBV7-8; CDR3: CASSPPRGDTQYF; DNA: TGTGCCAGCAGCCCCCCGAGGGGGGATACGCAGTATTTT
size: -; J: TRBJ1-6; D: -; V: TRBV28; CDR3: CASSPTGDSYNSPLHF; DNA: TGTGCCAGCAGCCCAACGGGTGACTCCTATAATTCACCCCTCCACTTT
size: -; J: TRBJ2-1; D: TRBD2; V: TRBV19; CDR3: CASSMDGVVAGGEGNEQFF; DNA: TGTGCCAGTAGTATGGACGGGGTGGTAGCGGGGGGGGAAGGGAATGAGCAGTTCTTC
size: -; J: TRBJ1-2; D: TRBD1; V: TRBV6-5; CDR3: CASSYSRDRRGGYTF; DNA: TGTGCCAGCAGTTACTCGAGGGACAGGCGCGGCGGCTACACCTTC
size: -; J: TRBJ2-2; D: -; V: TRBV10-2; CDR3: CASKKDTNTGELFF; DNA: TGCGCCAGCAAAAAGGACACGAACACCGGGGAGCTGTTTTTT
size: once; J: TRBJ1-6; D: -; V: TRBV9; CDR3: CASSPRTTNSPLHF; DNA: TGTGCCAGCAGCCCACGGACAACCAATTCACCCCTCCACTTT
size: -; J: TRBJ2-5; D: TRBD2; V: TRBV7-2; CDR3: CASSLARGETQYF; DNA: TGTGCCAGCAGCTTAGCGCGGGGGGAGACCCAGTACTTC
size: -; J: TRBJ2-1; D: TRBD1; V: TRBV18; CDR3: CASSPQGAAVYEQFF; DNA: TGTGCCAGCTCACCACAGGGGGCGGCGGTATATGAGCAGTTCTTC
size: -; J: TRBJ1-2; D: -; V: TRBV25-1; CDR3: CASSEGRLGYTF; DNA: TGTGCCAGCAGTGAAGGCAGACTTGGCTACACCTTC
size: -; J: TRBJ2-2; D: -; V: TRBV29-1; CDR3: CSVGQSHRELFF; DNA: TGCAGCGTTGGGCAGTCCCACCGGGAGCTGTTTTTT
size: few; J: TRBJ1-2; D: TRBD1; V: TRBV29-1; CDR3: CSTTGEGDYGYTF; DNA: TGCAGCACCACAGGGGAAGGGGACTATGGCTACACCTTC
size: -; J: TRBJ1-2; D: -; V: TRBV19; CDR3: CASSLNRVYGYTF; DNA: TGTGCCAGTAGTTTAAACAGGGTCTATGGCTACACCTTC
size: -; J: TRBJ2-7; D: TRBD1; V: TRBV4-1; CDR3: CASRSGTGDYEQYF; DNA: TGCGCCAGCAGGTCCGGGACAGGGGACTACGAGCAGTACTTC
size: -; J: TRBJ1-5; D: TRBD1; V: TRBV2; CDR3: CASSGTGGLSQPQHF; DNA: TGTGCCAGCAGTGGGACAGGGGGGCTGAGTCAGCCCCAGCATTTT
size: once; J: TRBJ2-3; D: TRBD2; V: TRBV2; CDR3: CASSRLAGEGNTQYF; DNA: TGTGCCAGCAGCCGACTAGCGGGGGAAGGAAATACGCAGTATTTT
size: -; J: TRBJ1-3; D: TRBD1; V: TRBV5-1; CDR3: CASSLGDRDFGNTIYF; DNA: TGCGCCAGCAGCTTGGGGGACAGGGATTTTGGAAACACCATATATTTT
size: -; J: TRBJ1-2; D: TRBD1; V: TRBV5-6; CDR3: CASSLGTALSYGYTF; DNA: TGTGCCAGCAGCCTGGGGACAGCTTTGTCCTATGGCTACACCTTC
size: -; J: TRBJ1-5; D: TRBD1; V: TRBV14; CDR3: CASSQDRTGGLNQPQHF; DNA: TGTGCCAGCAGCCAAGATCGCACAGGGGGGCTGAATCAGCCCCAGCATTTT
size: -; J: TRBJ2-7; D: TRBD1; V: TRBV18; CDR3: CASSPPGQMNEQYF; DNA: TGTGCCAGCTCACCACCGGGACAGATGAACGAGCAGTACTTC
size: -; J: TRBJ2-5; D: TRBD2; V: TRBV4-1; CDR3: CASSQENRGWTSGEETQYF; DNA: TGCGCCAGCAGCCAAGAAAACCGGGGATGGACTAGCGGGGAAGAGACCCAGTACTTC
size: -; J: TRBJ2-1; D: -; V: TRBV6-5; CDR3: CASSYSIGDEQFF; DNA: TGTGCCAGCAGTTACTCGATCGGGGATGAGCAGTTCTTC
size: -; J: TRBJ2-7; D: TRBD1; V: TRBV6-5; CDR3: CASSQGQGITYEQYF; DNA: TGTGCCAGCAGCCAAGGACAGGGGATTACCTACGAGCAGTACTTC
size: -; J: TRBJ1-3; D: -; V: TRBV5-4; CDR3: CASSLERGTGNTIYF; DNA: TGTGCCAGCAGCTTGGAGAGGGGGACGGGAAACACCATATATTTT
size: -; J: TRBJ1-6; D: -; V: TRBV2; CDR3: CASSDSRPGADNSPLHF; DNA: TGTGCCAGCAGTGACTCCCGGCCGGGAGCCGATAATTCACCCCTCCACTTT
size: -; J: TRBJ1-6; D: TRBD1; V: TRBV7-2; CDR3: CASRTGTGGITLHF; DNA: TGTGCCAGCAGGACCGGGACAGGGGGAATCACCCTCCACTTT
size: few; J: TRBJ1-3; D: -; V: TRBV14; CDR3: CASSQGLSTGPSDTIYF; DNA: TGTGCCAGCAGCCAGGGGCTGTCGACAGGACCCTCGGACACCATATATTTT
size: -; J: TRBJ2-1; D: TRBD1; V: TRBV5-1; CDR3: CASSLGQGWYNEQFF; DNA: TGCGCCAGCAGCTTGGGACAGGGGTGGTACAATGAGCAGTTCTTC
size: -; J: TRBJ1-2; D: -; V: TRBV11-2; CDR3: CASSLGASGANYGYTF; DNA: TGTGCCAGCAGCTTAGGGGCGTCGGGAGCTAACTATGGCTACACCTTC
size: -; J: TRBJ2-5; D: -; V: TRBV25-1; CDR3: CASSGGDFQETQYF; DNA: TGTGCCAGCAGTGGGGGGGACTTCCAAGAGACCCAGTACTTC
size: -; J: TRBJ2-5; D: -; V: TRBV4-3; CDR3: CASSQTGGQETQYF; DNA: TGCGCCAGCAGCCAAACTGGGGGGCAAGAGACCCAGTACTTC
size: -; J: TRBJ2-3; D: -; V: TRBV7-5; CDR3: CVRSLEEGREDGDTQYF; DNA: TGTGTCAGAAGCTTAGAAGAGGGCAGGGAGGATGGAGATACGCAGTATTTT
size: -; J: TRBJ2-3; D: TRBD1; V: TRBV2; CDR3: CASSGDRGQDTQYF; DNA: TGTGCCAGCAGTGGGGACAGGGGGCAAGATACGCAGTATTTT